This TCR beta chain was found in a study of human T cells and chemical hapten exposure. MiXCR, run by TCRdb on the RACE reads, gives a single entry per CDR3 protein. Altogether tens of thousands of distinct CDR3 sequences are present, roughly 11% being singletons, with the ten largest covering around 1.1%. Described time point: patch test 3, about 24 weeks after DPC sensitization. As to treatment: therapeutic diphenylcyclopropenone sensitization with weekly scalp DPC. This clonotype was observed many times. The sequence derives from a woman in her 30s with alopecia areata. Some clones in this sample may be carry-over from other donors' samples. The specimen comprised whole blood, sampled in connection with sensitization to the hapten diphenylcyclopropenone (DPC).

DNA for the CDR3: TGCAGCGCCTCCGGAAAGCTAGGGGAGCTGTTTTTT. Protein product: CSASGKLGELFF. The chain recombines TRBV29-1 with TRBJ2-2; no firm D call. Per germline, CDR1 SQVTM and CDR2 ANQGSEA. Trimming left V 7 bases short and J 8 bases short, with 14 bases between. The length of the CDR3 is 12 residues.